The source of this TCR beta chain is a study of shared clonotypes between healthy human individuals (TCRdb year 2020). With respect to the entire study: The cohort included three men and a couple of women between 18 and 49 years of age. For each donor, three plates each were used for CD4 naive and CD4 memory, two plates were used for CD8 naive, and one plate was used for CD8 memory. Blood TCR repertoires of about 5 healthy adults were deeply sequenced to estimate repertoire size and the extent of clonotype sharing between individuals. Different laboratories and diverse techniques were used to prepare libraries and sequence TCR repertoires, to increase sequencing depth and limit assay-specific biases. Between about 0.9 and 9 billion PBMCs per donor were obtained by leukapheresis.

The germline V gene gives CDR1 as SGHRS and CDR2 as YFSETQ. V has 6 bases trimmed and J has 1 base trimmed; junction bases matching no gene number 9. The CDR3 numbers 16 residues from cysteine through phenylalanine. The read is trimmed to its CDR3 DNA, 48 bases read in frame from base 1. CD8 naive samples were CD45RO-negative cells positively selected for CCR7, giving a CD45RA+CCR7+ population that excluded TemRA cells. The donors were healthy, HIV-negative adults with no recently reported acute infections or vaccinations. Every donor was a Caucasian adult living in Nashville, Tennessee, USA. Blood was collected by leukapheresis, and PBMCs were isolated by Ficoll-Histopaque density gradient centrifugation and then cryopreserved in liquid nitrogen vapor phase. Analytical flow cytometry was used to check the purity and quantity of each magnetically sorted T cell population. Genomic DNA was isolated from each sorted fraction and quantified by UV absorbance on a Nanodrop 2000c.

On this clone: Its target antigen remains unknown. The record has no base qualities; no much larger clone is one base away.

Using the deep immunoSEQ assay, TCR CDR3 regions were amplified from genomic DNA by multiplex PCR. For each cell subset, the extracted genomic DNA was distributed evenly across all wells of several immunoSEQ 96-well plates, and each plate served as one replicate. For sorted subsets, each replicate PCR was loaded with 150 to 250 ng genomic DNA, equivalent to 32,000 or so T cell genomes. Purified libraries were measured with a Qubit 3.0 fluorometer, size-checked on a Bioanalyzer 2100, and measured again with the KAPA Library Quantification kit. A separate single-read 150-cycle Illumina NextSeq 550 flow cell was used to sequence each immunoSEQ 96-well plate. The study's own analysis went as follows. Because the immunoSEQ output included only junctional sequences and no quality scores, the filtering could not be the same as the filtering used for full-length reads. Sequences were annotated with PyIR, a Python wrapper for IgBLAST v1.9, using IMGT germline references to assign V/J genes and CDR3. Reads were filtered out if the reads had weak V/J assignments (E-value above 1e-6), no CDR3, stop codons, out-of-frame junctions, or ambiguous translated residues. A V3J clonotype was defined by an identical inferred V gene, J gene, and CDR3 amino acid sequence. Percentage overlap between repertoires was computed as shared unique clonotypes divided by the size of the smaller repertoire. RTK rarefaction, the Chao1 estimator, and Recon v2.1 estimates of unobserved clonotypes were used to assess repertoire richness. Generation probabilities were computed with OLGA for all TCRbeta clonotypes obtained by the gDNA method from a few donors. TCRdb limited this immuneACCESS table to in-frame rearrangements with V and J called. A share of clones is missing; checked studies link under half to unresolved V genes, and the rest is unexplained. The V and J calls and clone size come from that table; D and trimming were worked out from the DNA. Present in this sample are around 2,000,000 clones, approximately 94% of which were seen just once. More than 1.5% of the sample is taken by the ten largest.

Results and caveats for the whole study, not just this receptor: Sharing across a few donors was observed for approximately 4.6% of naive CD4, 3.5% of naive CD8, roughly 2.3% of memory CD4, and about 0.38% of memory CD8 clonotypes. Naive subsets generally had larger estimated clonotype richness than memory subsets did. Rarefaction of sorted-subset datasets indicated incomplete sequencing despite the large sequencing depth. The genetic and exposure-history diversity represented was limited by the small number of donors. Sampling was restricted to blood, and TCR repertoires in tissue are likely to differ from TCR repertoires in blood. Based on pairwise subsampling, the degree of clonotype sharing among donors was expected to be affected by sequencing depth. Compared with non-shared clonotypes, the clonotypes found in all four sorted-subset donors had higher generation probabilities.

Material: naive CD8+ T cells from PBMCs. The meaning of the sample's cell subset or site label: CD45RA+CCR7+. This receptor chain uses TRBV5-1 and TRBJ2-2, and TRBD1 aligns with 7 junction nucleotides. This clonotype was sampled from a man aged 18 to 29 in good health. Some clones in this sample may be carry-over from other donors' samples. The CDR3: CASIAVGGKNTGELFF. The DNA sequence follows: TGCGCCAGCATAGCTGTAGGGGGCAAGAACACCGGGGAGCTGTTTTTT. Reference TRBV5-1 and TRBJ2-2 genes cover what lies past the CDR3, so the full variable domain is KAGVTQTPRYLIKTRGQQVTLSCSPISGHRSVSWYQQTPGQGLQFLFEYFSETQRNKGNFPGRFSGRQFSNSRSEMNVSTLELGDSALYLCASIAVGGKNTGELFFGEGSRLTVL.